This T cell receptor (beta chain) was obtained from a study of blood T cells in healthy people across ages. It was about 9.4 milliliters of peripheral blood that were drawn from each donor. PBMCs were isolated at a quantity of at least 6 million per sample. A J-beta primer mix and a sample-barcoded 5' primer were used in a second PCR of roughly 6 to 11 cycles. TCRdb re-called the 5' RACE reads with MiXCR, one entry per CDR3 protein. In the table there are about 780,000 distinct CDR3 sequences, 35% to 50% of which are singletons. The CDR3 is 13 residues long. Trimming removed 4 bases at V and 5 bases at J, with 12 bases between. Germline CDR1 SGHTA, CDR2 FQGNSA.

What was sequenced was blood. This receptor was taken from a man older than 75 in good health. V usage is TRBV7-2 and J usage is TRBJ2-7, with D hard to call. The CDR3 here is CASSSRLSNEQYF. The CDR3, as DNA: TGTGCCAGCAGCTCCCGACTGTCCAACGAGCAGTACTTC. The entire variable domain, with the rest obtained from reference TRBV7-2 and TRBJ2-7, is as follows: GAGVSQSPSNKVTEKGKDVELRCDPISGHTALYWYRQSLGQGLEFLIYFQGNSAPDKSGLPSDRFSAERTGGSVSTLTIQRTQQEDSAVYLCASSSRLSNEQYFGPGTRLTVT.